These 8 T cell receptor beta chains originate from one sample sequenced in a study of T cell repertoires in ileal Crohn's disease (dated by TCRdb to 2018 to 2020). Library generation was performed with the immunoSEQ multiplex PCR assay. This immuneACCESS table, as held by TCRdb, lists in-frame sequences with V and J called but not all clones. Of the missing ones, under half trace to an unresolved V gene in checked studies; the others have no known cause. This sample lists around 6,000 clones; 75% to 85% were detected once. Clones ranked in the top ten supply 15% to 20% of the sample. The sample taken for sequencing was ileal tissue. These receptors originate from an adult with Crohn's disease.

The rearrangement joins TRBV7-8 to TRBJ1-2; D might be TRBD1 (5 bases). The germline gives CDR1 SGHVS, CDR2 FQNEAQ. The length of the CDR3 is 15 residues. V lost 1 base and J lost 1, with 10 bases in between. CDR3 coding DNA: TGTGCCAGCAGCTTAGGACAGCCGGTTAACTATGGCTACACCTTC. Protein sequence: CASSLGQPVNYGYTF.

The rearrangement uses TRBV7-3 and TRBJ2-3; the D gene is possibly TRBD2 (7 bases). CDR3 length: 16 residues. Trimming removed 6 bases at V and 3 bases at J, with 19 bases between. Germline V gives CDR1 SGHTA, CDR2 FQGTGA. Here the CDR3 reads CASSPKGGRWTDTQYF. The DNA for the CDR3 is TGTGCCAGCAGTCCGAAGGGGGGGCGCTGGACAGATACGCAGTATTTT.

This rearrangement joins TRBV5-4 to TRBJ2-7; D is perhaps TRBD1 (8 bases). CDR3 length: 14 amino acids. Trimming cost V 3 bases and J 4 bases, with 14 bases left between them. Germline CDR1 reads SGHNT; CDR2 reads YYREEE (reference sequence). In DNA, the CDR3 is TGTGCCAGCAGCTCAAACAGGGGGGGTTACGAGCAGTACTTC. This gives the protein CASSSNRGGYEQYF.

The CDR3 nucleotides are TGTGCCAGCAGTGAAGGATCGCGCTCTGGAAACACCATATATTTT. Its protein product is CASSEGSRSGNTIYF. This rearrangement joins TRBV6-1 to TRBJ1-3; no clear D. Germline CDR1 is MNHNS and CDR2 is SASEGT. The V and J ends lost 1 base and 0 bases respectively, with 7 bases between them. This CDR3 comprises 15 residues.

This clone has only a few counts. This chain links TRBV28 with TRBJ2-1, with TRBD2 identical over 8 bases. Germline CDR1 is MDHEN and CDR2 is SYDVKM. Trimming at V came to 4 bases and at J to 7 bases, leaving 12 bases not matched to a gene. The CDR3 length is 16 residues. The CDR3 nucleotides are TGTGCCAGCAGTTCCCAACTAAGCGGGAGCGTTAATGAGCAGTTCTTC. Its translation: CASSSQLSGSVNEQFF.

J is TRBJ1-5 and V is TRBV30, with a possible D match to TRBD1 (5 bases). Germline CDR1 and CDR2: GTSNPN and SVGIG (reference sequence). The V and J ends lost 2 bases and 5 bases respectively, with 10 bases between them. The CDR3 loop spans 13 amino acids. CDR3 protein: CAWSPRGDQPQHF. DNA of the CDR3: TGTGCCTGGAGTCCACGGGGGGATCAGCCCCAGCATTTT.

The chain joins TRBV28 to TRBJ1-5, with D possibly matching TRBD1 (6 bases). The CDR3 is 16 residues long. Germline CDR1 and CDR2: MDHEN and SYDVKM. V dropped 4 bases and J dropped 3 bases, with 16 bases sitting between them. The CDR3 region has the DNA TGTGCCAGCAGTTACTCAGGGGTAGTGAACAATCAGCCCCAGCATTTT. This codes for CASSYSGVVNNQPQHF.

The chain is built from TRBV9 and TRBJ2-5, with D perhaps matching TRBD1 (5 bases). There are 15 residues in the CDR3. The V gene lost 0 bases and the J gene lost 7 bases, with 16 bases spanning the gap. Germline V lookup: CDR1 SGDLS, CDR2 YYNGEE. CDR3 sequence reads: CASSVGIGAAGTQYF. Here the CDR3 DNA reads TGTGCCAGCAGCGTAGGTATAGGGGCAGCCGGGACCCAGTACTTC.